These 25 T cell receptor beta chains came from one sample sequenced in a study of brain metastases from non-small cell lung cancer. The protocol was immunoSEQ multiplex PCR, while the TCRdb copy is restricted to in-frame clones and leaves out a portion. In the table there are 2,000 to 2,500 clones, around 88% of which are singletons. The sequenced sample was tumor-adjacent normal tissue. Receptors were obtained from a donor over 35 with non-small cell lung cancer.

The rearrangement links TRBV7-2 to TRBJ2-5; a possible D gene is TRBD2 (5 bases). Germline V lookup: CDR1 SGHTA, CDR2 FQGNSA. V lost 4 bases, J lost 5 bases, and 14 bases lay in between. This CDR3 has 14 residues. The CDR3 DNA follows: TGTGCCAGCAGCTCGGGGTGGGCCGGGGAGACCCAGTACTTC. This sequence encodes CASSSGWAGETQYF.

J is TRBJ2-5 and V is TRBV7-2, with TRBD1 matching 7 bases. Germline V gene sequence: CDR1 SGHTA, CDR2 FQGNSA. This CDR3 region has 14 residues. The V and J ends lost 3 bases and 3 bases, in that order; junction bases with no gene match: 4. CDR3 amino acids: CASSFNRGKETQYF. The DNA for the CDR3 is TGTGCCAGCAGCTTCAACAGGGGAAAAGAGACCCAGTACTTC.

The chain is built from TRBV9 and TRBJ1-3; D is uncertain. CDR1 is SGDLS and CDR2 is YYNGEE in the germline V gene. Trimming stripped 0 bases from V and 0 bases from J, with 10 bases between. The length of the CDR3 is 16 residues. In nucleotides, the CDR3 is TGTGCCAGCAGCGTAGAGTCTAGGAACTCTGGAAACACCATATATTTT. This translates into CASSVESRNSGNTIYF.

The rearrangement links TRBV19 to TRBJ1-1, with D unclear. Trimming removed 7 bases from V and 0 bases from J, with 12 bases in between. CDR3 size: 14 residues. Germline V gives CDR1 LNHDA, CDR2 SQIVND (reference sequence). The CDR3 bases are TGTGCCAGTACCAAACTACTCATGAACACTGAAGCTTTCTTT. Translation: CASTKLLMNTEAFF. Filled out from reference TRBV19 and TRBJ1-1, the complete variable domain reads DGGITQSPKYLFRKEGQNVTLSCEQNLNHDAMYWYRQDPGQGLRLIYYSQIVNDFQKGDIAEGYSVSREKKESFPLTVTSAQKNPTAFYLCASTKLLMNTEAFFGQGTRLTVV.

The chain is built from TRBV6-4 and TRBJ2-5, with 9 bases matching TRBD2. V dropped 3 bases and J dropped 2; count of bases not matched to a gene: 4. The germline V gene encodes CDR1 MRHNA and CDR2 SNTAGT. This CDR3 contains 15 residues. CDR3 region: CASSEEAGGQETQYF. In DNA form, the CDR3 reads TGTGCCAGCAGTGAAGAGGCGGGGGGGCAAGAGACCCAGTACTTC.

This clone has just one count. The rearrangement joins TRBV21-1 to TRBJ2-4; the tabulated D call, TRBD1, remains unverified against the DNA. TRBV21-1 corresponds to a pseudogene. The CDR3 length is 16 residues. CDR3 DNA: TGTGCCAGCAGCAAAACCACAGTCGTAGCCAAAAACATTCAGTACTTC. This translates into CASSKTTVVAKNIQYF.

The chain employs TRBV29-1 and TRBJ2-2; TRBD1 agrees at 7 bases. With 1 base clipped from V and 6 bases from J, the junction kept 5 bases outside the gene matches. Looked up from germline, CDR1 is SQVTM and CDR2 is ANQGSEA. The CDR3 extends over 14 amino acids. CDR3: CSVEANTGAGELFF. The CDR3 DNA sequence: TGCAGCGTTGAAGCCAATACAGGGGCCGGGGAGCTGTTTTTT.

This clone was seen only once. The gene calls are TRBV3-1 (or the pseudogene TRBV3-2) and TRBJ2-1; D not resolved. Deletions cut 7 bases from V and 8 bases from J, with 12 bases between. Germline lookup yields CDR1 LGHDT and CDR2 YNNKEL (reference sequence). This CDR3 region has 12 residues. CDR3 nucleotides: TGTGCCAGCAACGGTCCGGGCGATGAGCAGTTCTTC. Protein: CASNGPGDEQFF.

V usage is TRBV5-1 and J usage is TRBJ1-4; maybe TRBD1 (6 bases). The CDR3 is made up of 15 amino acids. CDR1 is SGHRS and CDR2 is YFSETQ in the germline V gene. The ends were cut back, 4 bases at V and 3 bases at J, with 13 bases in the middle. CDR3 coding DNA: TGCGCCAGCAGCGTCGGGGGGCTTTCTAATGAAAAACTGTTTTTT. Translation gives CASSVGGLSNEKLFF.

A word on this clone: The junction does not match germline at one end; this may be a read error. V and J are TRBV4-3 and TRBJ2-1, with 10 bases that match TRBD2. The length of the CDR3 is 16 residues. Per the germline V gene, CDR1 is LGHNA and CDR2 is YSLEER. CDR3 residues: CASSRLAGGSYNEQFF. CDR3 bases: TGCGCCAGCAGCCGATTAGCGGGGGGCTCCTACAATGAGCAATTCTTC.

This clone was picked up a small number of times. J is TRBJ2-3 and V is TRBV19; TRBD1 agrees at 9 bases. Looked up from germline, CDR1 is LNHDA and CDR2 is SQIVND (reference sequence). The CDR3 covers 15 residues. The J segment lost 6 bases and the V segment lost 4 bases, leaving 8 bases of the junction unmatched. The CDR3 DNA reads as TGTGCCAGTAGTACCCCACAGGGGGCAGGGGATACGCAGTATTTT. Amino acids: CASSTPQGAGDTQYF. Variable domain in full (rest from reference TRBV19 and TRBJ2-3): DGGITQSPKYLFRKEGQNVTLSCEQNLNHDAMYWYRQDPGQGLRLIYYSQIVNDFQKGDIAEGYSVSREKKESFPLTVTSAQKNPTAFYLCASSTPQGAGDTQYFGPGTRLTVL.

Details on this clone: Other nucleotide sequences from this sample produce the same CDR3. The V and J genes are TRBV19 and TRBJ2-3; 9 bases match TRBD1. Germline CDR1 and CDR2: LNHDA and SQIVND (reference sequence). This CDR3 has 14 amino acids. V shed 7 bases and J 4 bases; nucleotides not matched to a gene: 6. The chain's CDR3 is CASTETGGSDTQYF. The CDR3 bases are TGTGCCAGTACTGAGACAGGGGGGTCAGATACGCAGTATTTT.

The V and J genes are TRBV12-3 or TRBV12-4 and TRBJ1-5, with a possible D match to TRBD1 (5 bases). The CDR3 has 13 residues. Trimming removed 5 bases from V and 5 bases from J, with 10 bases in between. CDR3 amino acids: CASSKTVYQPQHF. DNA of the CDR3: TGTGCCAGCAGTAAGACAGTCTATCAGCCCCAGCATTTT.

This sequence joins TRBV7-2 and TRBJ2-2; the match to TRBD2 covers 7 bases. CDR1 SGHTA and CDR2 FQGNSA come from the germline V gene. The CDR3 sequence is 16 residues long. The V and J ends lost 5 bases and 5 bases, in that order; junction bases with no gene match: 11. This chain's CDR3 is CASSPRWVRGTGELFF. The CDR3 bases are TGTGCCAGCAGCCCTCGGTGGGTGCGGGGGACCGGGGAGCTGTTTTTT.

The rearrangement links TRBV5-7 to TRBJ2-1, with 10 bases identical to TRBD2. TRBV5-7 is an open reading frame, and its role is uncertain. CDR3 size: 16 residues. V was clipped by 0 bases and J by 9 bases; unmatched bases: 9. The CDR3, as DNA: TGTGCCAGCAGCTTGGTCTGGAGCGGGGGGGCAAGTGAGCAGTTCTTC. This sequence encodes CASSLVWSGGASEQFF.

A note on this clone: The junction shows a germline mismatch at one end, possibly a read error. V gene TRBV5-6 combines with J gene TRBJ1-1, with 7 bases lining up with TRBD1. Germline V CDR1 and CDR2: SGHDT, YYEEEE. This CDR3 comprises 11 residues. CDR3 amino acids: CVSSYRDRAFF. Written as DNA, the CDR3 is TGTGTCAGCAGCTACCGGGACAGAGCTTTCTTT.

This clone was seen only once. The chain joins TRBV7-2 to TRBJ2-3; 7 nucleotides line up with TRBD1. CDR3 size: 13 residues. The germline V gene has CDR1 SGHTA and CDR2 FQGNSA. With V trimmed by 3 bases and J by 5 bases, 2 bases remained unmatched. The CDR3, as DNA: TGTGCCAGCAGCTTTAACAGGGGAGATACGCAGTATTTT. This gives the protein CASSFNRGDTQYF.

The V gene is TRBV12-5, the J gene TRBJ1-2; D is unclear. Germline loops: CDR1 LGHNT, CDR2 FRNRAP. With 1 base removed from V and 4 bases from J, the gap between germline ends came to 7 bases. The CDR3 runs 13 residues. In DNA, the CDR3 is TGTGCTAGTGGTTTGGGGACGGCCTATGGCTACACCTTC. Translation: CASGLGTAYGYTF. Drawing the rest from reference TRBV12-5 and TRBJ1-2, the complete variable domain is DARVTQTPRHKVTEMGQEVTMRCQPILGHNTVFWYRQTMMQGLELLAYFRNRAPLDDSGMPKDRFSAEMPDATLATLKIQPSEPRDSAVYFCASGLGTAYGYTFGSGTRLTVV.

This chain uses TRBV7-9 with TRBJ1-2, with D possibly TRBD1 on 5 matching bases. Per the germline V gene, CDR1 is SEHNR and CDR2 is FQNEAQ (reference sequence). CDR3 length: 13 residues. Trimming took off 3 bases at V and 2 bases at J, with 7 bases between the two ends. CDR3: CASSFGGNYGYTF. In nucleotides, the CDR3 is TGTGCCAGCAGCTTCGGGGGAAACTATGGCTACACCTTC.

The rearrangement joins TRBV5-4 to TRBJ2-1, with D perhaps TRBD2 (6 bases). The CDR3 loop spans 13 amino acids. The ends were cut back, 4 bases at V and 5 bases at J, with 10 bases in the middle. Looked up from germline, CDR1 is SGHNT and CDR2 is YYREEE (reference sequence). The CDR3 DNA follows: TGTGCCAGCAGCCAAGCTAGCGACAATGAGCAGTTCTTC. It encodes CASSQASDNEQFF.

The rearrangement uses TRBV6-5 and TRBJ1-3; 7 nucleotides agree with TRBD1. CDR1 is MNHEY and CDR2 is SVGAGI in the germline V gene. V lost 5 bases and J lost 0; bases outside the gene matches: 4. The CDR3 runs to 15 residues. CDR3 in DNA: TGTGCCAGCAGTATGCAGGGGGACTCTGGAAACACCATATATTTT. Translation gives CASSMQGDSGNTIYF.

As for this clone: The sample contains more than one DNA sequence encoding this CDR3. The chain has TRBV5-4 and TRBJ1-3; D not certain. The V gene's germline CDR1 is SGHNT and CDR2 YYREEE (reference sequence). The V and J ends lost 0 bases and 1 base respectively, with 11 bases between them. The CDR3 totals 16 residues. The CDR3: CASSLEADPSGNTIYF. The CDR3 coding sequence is TGTGCCAGCAGCTTGGAGGCAGATCCTTCTGGAAACACCATATATTTT.

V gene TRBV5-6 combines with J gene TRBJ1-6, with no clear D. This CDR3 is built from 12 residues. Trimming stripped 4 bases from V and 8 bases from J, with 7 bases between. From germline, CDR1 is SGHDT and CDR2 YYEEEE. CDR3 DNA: TGTGCCAGCAGCGTTGGGTATTCACCCCTCCACTTT. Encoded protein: CASSVGYSPLHF.

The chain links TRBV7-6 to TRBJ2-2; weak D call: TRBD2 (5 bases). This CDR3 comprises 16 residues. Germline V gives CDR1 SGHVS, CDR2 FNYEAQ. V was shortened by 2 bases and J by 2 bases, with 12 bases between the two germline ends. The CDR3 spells CASSLMRAKNTGELFF. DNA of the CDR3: TGTGCCAGCAGCTTAATGAGGGCTAAAAACACCGGGGAGCTGTTTTTT.

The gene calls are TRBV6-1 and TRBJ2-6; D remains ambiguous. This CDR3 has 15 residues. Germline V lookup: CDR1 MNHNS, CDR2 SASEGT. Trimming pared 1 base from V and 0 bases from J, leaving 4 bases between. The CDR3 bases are TGTGCCAGCAGTGAAGACAGCTCTGGGGCCAACGTCCTGACTTTC. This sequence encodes CASSEDSSGANVLTF.